These 16 T cell receptor beta chains originate from one sample sequenced in a study of cytomegalovirus exposure and HLA in healthy donors (dated 2017 in TCRdb). Library generation was performed with the immunoSEQ multiplex PCR assay. For the multiplex PCR, a mixture combining 60 forward primers for TCR Vbeta segments and 13 reverse primers for TCR Jbeta segments was used. TCRdb re-hosts the immuneACCESS table, in-frame sequences only. Its copies lack some clones; in the studies checked, an unresolved V gene accounts for under half of them, and the cause for the rest is not known. For this sample the table gives 180,000 or so clones, of which 75% to 85% were detected only once. More than 3% of the sample belongs to the ten largest clones. Sequencing input: PBMCs. These receptors were taken from an older woman in good health and CMV-seropositive.

Turning to this clone: An end of the junction does not agree with germline; a read error may underlie this. V gene TRBV6-5 combines with J gene TRBJ2-7; D is unresolved. This CDR3 is built from 14 residues. From germline, CDR1 is MNHEY and CDR2 SVGAGI. The CDR3 is CAGSYSELYYEQYF. CDR3 nucleotide sequence: TGTGCCGGCAGTTACTCGGAACTATACTACGAGCAGTACTTC.

This clone was observed once. The genes are TRBV5-1 and TRBJ2-1; 10 nucleotides line up with TRBD2. In germline, CDR1 is SGHRS, CDR2 YFSETQ. V dropped 4 bases and J dropped 6; count of bases not matched to a gene: 10. The length of the CDR3 is 16 residues. CDR3: CASSPLAGAQGNEQFF. CDR3 DNA sequence: TGCGCCAGCAGCCCTCTAGCGGGGGCCCAGGGCAATGAGCAGTTCTTC. Looking up the rest from reference TRBV5-1 and TRBJ2-1 gives the full variable domain: KAGVTQTPRYLIKTRGQQVTLSCSPISGHRSVSWYQQTPGQGLQFLFEYFSETQRNKGNFPGRFSGRQFSNSRSEMNVSTLELGDSALYLCASSPLAGAQGNEQFFGPGTRLTVL.

The chain carries TRBV5-1 and TRBJ1-6; maybe TRBD1 (6 bases). Germline CDR1 SGHRS, CDR2 YFSETQ. The CDR3 runs to 18 residues. V lost 1 base and J 7 bases, leaving 21 bases between the germline ends. The CDR3 is CASSLSFQGRGENSPLHF. In nucleotides, the CDR3 is TGCGCCAGCAGCTTGTCTTTCCAGGGGAGGGGGGAGAATTCACCCCTCCACTTT.

This sequence joins TRBV9 and TRBJ1-2; 10 bases are shared with TRBD1. Looked up from germline, CDR1 is SGDLS and CDR2 is YYNGEE. This CDR3 is 15 amino acids long. V was clipped by 3 bases and J by 4 bases; unmatched bases: 6. CDR3 sequence: CASSGEGQGTYGYTF. The CDR3 DNA reads TGTGCCAGCAGCGGGGAGGGACAGGGGACCTATGGCTACACCTTC.

V is TRBV7-9 and J is TRBJ2-1; no reliable D call. Germline V CDR1 and CDR2: SEHNR, FQNEAQ (reference sequence). The CDR3 has 15 residues. V was clipped by 6 bases and J by 4 bases, with 16 bases between them. For the CDR3, the DNA is TGTGCCAGCAGGGATGAGGCCTTCTCTTACAATGAGCAGTTCTTC. Its protein product is CASRDEAFSYNEQFF.

This chain links TRBV7-2 with TRBJ2-5, with a possible D match to TRBD2 (6 bases). The assigned J gene may be wrong: the sequence end matches TRBJ2-7 better. Germline lookup yields CDR1 SGHTA and CDR2 FQGNSA. The CDR3 extends over 17 amino acids. Here the CDR3 DNA reads TGTGCCAGCAGCTTAGAGGGCCCCCTTGGGGGGACGTACGAGCAGTACTTC. Its protein is CASSLEGPLGGTYEQYF.

The chain couples TRBV5-6 to TRBJ1-1, with no clear D. CDR1 SGHDT and CDR2 YYEEEE come from the germline V gene. This CDR3 comprises 14 residues. V lost 1 base, J lost 2 bases, and 9 bases lay in between. The chain's CDR3 is CASSLIAGNTEAFF. CDR3 bases: TGTGCCAGCAGCTTGATTGCGGGAAACACTGAAGCTTTCTTT.

The chain uses TRBV4-1 and TRBJ1-5; no definite D call. CDR3 length equals 15 residues. V was cut by 3 bases and J by 2 bases, with 11 bases left in between. Germline CDR1 reads MGHRA; CDR2 reads YSYEKL. The CDR3 region has the DNA TGCGCCAGCAGCCATTTGGTGGGAGGCAATCAGCCCCAGCATTTT. It encodes CASSHLVGGNQPQHF.

This chain's CDR3 is CASSPSWSSGNTIYF. DNA of the CDR3: TGTGCCAGCAGTCCCTCTTGGAGCTCTGGAAACACCATATATTTT. The rearrangement joins TRBV27 to TRBJ1-3; D is ambiguous. Germline V CDR1 and CDR2: MNHEY, SMNVEV (reference sequence). Trimming cost V 5 bases and J 0 bases, with 11 bases left between them. This CDR3 region has 15 residues.

This clone was detected only a few times. The CDR3 region is CASRSITSSYEQYF. In DNA, the CDR3 is TGTGCCAGCAGGTCGATTACCAGCTCCTACGAGCAGTACTTC. The chain carries TRBV27 and TRBJ2-7; D ambiguous. Trimming left V 6 bases short and J 0 bases short, with 12 bases between. The CDR3 is 14 residues long. Germline CDR1 is MNHEY and CDR2 is SMNVEV (reference sequence).

With respect to this clone: A read error may produce the germline difference seen at one junction end. This chain uses TRBV5-6 with TRBJ2-5; D is perhaps TRBD1 (6 bases). CDR1 is SGHDT and CDR2 is YYEEEE in the germline V gene. CDR3 length: 12 residues. CDR3 sequence: CASKSQGSAEHF. CDR3 nucleotide sequence: TGTGCCAGCAAATCGCAGGGGTCGGCCGAACACTTC. Full variable domain (remainder filled in from reference TRBV5-6 and TRBJ2-5): DAGVTQSPTHLIKTRGQQVTLRCSPKSGHDTVSWYQQALGQGPQFIFQYYEEEERQRGNFPDRFSGHQFPNYSSELNVNALLLGDSALYLCASKSQGSAEHFGPGTRLLVL.

This clone was recorded a few times. The chain couples TRBV15 to TRBJ1-1; D ambiguous. V gave up 5 bases and J gave up 5 bases, with 12 bases separating them. CDR3 length: 13 residues. Germline V gives CDR1 LNHNV, CDR2 YYDKDF (reference sequence). CDR3 sequence: CATSLTWKTEAFF. The CDR3 DNA follows: TGTGCCACCAGCCTGACTTGGAAAACTGAAGCTTTCTTT. Filled out from reference TRBV15 and TRBJ1-1, the complete variable domain reads DAMVIQNPRYQVTQFGKPVTLSCSQTLNHNVMYWYQQKSSQAPKLLFHYYDKDFNNEADTPDNFQSRRPNTSFCFLDIRSPGLGDTAMYLCATSLTWKTEAFFGQGTRLTVV.

This clone appeared once. V usage is TRBV5-1 and J usage is TRBJ2-7; possible D gene TRBD1, 6 bases. Germline values: CDR1 SGHRS, CDR2 YFSETQ. The CDR3 consists of 12 residues. V was shortened by 4 bases and J by 5 bases, with 10 bases between the two germline ends. CDR3: CASSGQGNEQYF. CDR3 DNA sequence: TGCGCCAGCAGCGGGCAGGGGAACGAGCAGTACTTC.

The chain links TRBV4-1 to TRBJ1-4; no clear D. V was clipped by 4 bases and J by 8 bases, with 11 bases between them. The CDR3 loop spans 13 amino acids. Germline V lookup: CDR1 MGHRA, CDR2 YSYEKL. DNA of the CDR3: TGCGCCAGCAGCCCCAGTGGCCTGGAAAAACTGTTTTTT. Translated: CASSPSGLEKLFF.

The chain joins TRBV7-6 to TRBJ2-7, with D possibly matching TRBD2 (5 bases). This CDR3 region has 15 residues. Germline-derived CDR1 and CDR2 are SGHVS and FNYEAQ. The ends were cut back, 2 bases at V and 0 bases at J, with 11 bases in the middle. The CDR3 nucleotides read TGTGCCAGCAGCTTAAGTCCGGGGAGCTCCTACGAGCAGTACTTC. Encoded protein: CASSLSPGSSYEQYF.

V usage is TRBV10-3 and J usage is TRBJ2-7, with 11 bases matching TRBD2. The V and J ends lost 6 bases and 3 bases, in that order; junction bases with no gene match: 7. The CDR3 sequence is 15 residues long. CDR1 is ENHRY, CDR2 SYGVKD, per germline. In DNA, the CDR3 is TGTGCCATCAGCGACCCTAGCGGGAGGAACTACGAGCAGTACTTC. It codes for CAISDPSGRNYEQYF.